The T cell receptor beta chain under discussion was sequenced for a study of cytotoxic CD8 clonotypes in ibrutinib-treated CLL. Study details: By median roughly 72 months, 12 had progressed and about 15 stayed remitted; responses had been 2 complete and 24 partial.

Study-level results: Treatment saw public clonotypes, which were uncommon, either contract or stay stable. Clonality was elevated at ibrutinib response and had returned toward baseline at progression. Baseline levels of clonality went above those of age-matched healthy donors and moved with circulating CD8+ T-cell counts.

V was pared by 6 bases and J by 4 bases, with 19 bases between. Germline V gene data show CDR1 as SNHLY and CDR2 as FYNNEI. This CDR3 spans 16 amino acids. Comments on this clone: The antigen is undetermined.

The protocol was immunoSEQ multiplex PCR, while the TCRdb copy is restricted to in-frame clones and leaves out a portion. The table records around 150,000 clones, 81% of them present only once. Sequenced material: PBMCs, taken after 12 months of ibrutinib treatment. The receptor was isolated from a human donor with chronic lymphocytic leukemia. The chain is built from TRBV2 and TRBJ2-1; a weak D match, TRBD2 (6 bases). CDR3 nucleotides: TGTGCCAGCAGCCCCTTCTATAGGGGAGGATACAATGAGCAGTTCTTC. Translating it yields CASSPFYRGGYNEQFF.